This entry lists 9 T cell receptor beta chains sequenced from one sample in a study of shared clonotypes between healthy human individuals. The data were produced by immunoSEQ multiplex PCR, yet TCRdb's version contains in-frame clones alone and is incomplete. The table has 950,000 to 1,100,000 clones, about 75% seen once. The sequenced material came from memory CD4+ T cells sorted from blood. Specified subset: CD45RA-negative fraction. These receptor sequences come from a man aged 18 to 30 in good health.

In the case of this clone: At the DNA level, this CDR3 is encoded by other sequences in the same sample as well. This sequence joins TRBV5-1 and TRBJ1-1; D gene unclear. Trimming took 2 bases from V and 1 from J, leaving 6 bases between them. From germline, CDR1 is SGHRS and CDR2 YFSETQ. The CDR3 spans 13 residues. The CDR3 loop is CASSFAENTEAFF. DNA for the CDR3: TGCGCCAGCAGCTTCGCTGAGAACACTGAAGCTTTCTTT.

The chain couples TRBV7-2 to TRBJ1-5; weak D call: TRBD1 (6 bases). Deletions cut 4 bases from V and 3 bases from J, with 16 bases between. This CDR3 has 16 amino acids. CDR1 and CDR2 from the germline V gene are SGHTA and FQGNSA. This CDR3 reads CASSSSLAGDNQPQHF. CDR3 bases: TGTGCCAGCAGCTCATCCTTGGCAGGGGACAATCAGCCCCAGCATTTT.

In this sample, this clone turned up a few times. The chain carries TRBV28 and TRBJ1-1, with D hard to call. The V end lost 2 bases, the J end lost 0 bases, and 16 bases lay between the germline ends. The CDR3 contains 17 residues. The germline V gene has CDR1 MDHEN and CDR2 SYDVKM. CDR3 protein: CASSLLRGFDMNTEAFF. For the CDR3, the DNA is TGTGCCAGCAGTTTACTACGAGGCTTCGACATGAACACTGAAGCTTTCTTT.

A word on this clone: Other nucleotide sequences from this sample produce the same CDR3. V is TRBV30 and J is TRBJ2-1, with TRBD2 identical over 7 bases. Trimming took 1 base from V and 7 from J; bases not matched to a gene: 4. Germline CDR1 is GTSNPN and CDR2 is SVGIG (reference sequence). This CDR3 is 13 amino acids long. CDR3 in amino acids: CAWSGTSYNEQFF. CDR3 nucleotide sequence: TGTGCCTGGAGTGGGACTAGTTATAATGAGCAGTTCTTC.

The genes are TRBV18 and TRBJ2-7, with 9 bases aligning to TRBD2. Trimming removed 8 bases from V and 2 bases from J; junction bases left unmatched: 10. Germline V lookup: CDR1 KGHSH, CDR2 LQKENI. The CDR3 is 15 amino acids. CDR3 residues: CASAPAGGTTYEQYF. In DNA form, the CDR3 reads TGTGCCAGCGCCCCGGCGGGAGGGACAACCTACGAGCAGTACTTC.

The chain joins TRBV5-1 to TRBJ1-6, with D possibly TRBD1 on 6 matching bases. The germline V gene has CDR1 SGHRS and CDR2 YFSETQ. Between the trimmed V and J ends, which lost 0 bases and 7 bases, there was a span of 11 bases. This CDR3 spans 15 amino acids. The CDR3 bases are TGCGCCAGCAGCTTGGCCGGAGGGGGAAATTCACCCCTCCACTTT. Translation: CASSLAGGGNSPLHF.

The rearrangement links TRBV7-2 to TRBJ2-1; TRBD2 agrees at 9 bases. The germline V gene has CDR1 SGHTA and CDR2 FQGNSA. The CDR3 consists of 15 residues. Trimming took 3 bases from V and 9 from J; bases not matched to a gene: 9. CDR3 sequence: CASSFWASGKGEQFF. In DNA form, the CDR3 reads TGTGCCAGCAGCTTTTGGGCTAGCGGGAAGGGTGAGCAGTTCTTC.

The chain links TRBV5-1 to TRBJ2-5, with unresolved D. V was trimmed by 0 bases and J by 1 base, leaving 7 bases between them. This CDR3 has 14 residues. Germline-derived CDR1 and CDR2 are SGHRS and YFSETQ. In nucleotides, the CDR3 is TGCGCCAGCAGCTTGGTTACAAGCCAAGAGACCCAGTACTTC. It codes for CASSLVTSQETQYF.

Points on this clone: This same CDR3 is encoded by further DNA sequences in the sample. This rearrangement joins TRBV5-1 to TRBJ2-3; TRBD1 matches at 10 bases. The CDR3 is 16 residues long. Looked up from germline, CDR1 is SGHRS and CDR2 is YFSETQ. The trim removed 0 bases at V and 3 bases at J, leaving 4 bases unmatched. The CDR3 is CASSLEGQGRTDTQYF. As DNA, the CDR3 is TGCGCCAGCAGCTTGGAGGGACAGGGGCGGACAGATACGCAGTATTTT. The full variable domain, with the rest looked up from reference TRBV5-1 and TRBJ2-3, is KAGVTQTPRYLIKTRGQQVTLSCSPISGHRSVSWYQQTPGQGLQFLFEYFSETQRNKGNFPGRFSGRQFSNSRSEMNVSTLELGDSALYLCASSLEGQGRTDTQYFGPGTRLTVL.